This T cell receptor beta chain was profiled in a study of blood T cell repertoires in COVID-19. The repertoire was sequenced with immunoSEQ multiplex PCR; TCRdb's copy has only in-frame clones and lacks some. The sample lists 50,000 to 65,000 clones; more than 75% were seen once. V was pared by 0 bases and J by 4 bases, with 12 bases between. The CDR3 loop spans 15 amino acids. The germline CDR1 and CDR2 sequences are LNHDA and SQIVND (reference sequence). The chain is built from TRBV19 and TRBJ1-2, with a possible D match to TRBD1 (6 bases). The sequenced sample was peripheral blood. This sequence originates from a middle-aged man with active COVID-19. The chain's CDR3 is CASSIEGAEAYGYTF. CDR3 DNA: TGTGCCAGTAGTATAGAGGGGGCAGAAGCCTATGGCTACACCTTC.